These 6 T cell receptor beta chains were sequenced from one sample in a study of post-analysis software for immune sequencing data. General study findings and limits: Four or five TRBV segments were more frequent in patients than controls; TRBV5-6, TRBV5-1 and TRBV20-1 belonged to this group.

The antigens these receptors bind are not known. cDNA libraries for TCR beta contained unique molecular identifiers. A single record per CDR3 protein comes from TCRdb applying MiXCR to the PCR reads. This table holds around 710,000 distinct CDR3 sequences, 35% to 55% found once. Sequenced input: blood. These TCRs come from a girl between 5 and 17 years old with multiple sclerosis.

This clonotype appeared a few times. DNA for the CDR3: TGCAGTGCCCTCCCCAGCGAATCCCCCTACGAGCAGTACTTC. Translated, it gives CSALPSESPYEQYF. The V gene is TRBV20-1, the J gene TRBJ2-7; D uncertain. The germline gives CDR1 DFQATT, CDR2 SNEGSKA (reference sequence). The V end lost 6 bases, the J end lost 2 bases, and 17 bases lay between the germline ends. The length of the CDR3 is 14 residues.

The chain carries TRBV7-2 and TRBJ2-1; D gene uncertain. The ends were cut back, 5 bases at V and 8 bases at J, with 10 bases in the middle. Germline values: CDR1 SGHTA, CDR2 FQGNSA. The CDR3 length is 12 residues. The CDR3 DNA reads TGTGCCAGCAGCCCCCAGATGCATGAGCAGTTCTTC. This translates into CASSPQMHEQFF.

The chain joins TRBV28 to TRBJ2-4; a weak D match, TRBD2 (6 bases). The end of the DNA fits TRBJ2-7 better, so the J call may be wrong. This CDR3 is 14 amino acids long. Germline CDR1 is MDHEN and CDR2 is SYDVKM. The CDR3 DNA sequence: TGTGCCAGCAGTTTATTTGCGGGACCCTACGAGCAGTACTTC. This codes for CASSLFAGPYEQYF.

This chain connects TRBV15 to TRBJ2-5; the D gene is possibly TRBD2 (5 bases). Germline CDR1 reads LNHNV; CDR2 reads YYDKDF (reference sequence). This CDR3 spans 14 amino acids. Deletions cut 1 base from V and 5 bases from J, with 11 bases between. The CDR3, as DNA: TGTGCCACCAGCAGAGGGGGAGATGGGGAGACCCAGTACTTC. Its protein is CATSRGGDGETQYF.

The chain couples TRBV12-3 or TRBV12-4 to TRBJ1-1; D possibly corresponds to TRBD1 (6 bases). The V gene lost 6 bases and the J gene lost 7 bases, with 9 bases spanning the gap. The CDR3 is made up of 11 amino acids. Here the CDR3 DNA reads TGTGCCAGCAGCCGGACAGTTGAAGCTTTCTTT. It encodes CASSRTVEAFF.

This clonotype was picked up a small number of times. The rearrangement uses TRBV5-1 and TRBJ2-7; the match to TRBD1 covers 8 bases. This CDR3 has 15 amino acids. With 6 bases clipped from V and 2 bases from J, the junction kept 10 bases outside the gene matches. Per the germline V gene, CDR1 is SGHRS and CDR2 is YFSETQ. The CDR3 sequence is CASTSGQGRAYEQYF. CDR3 nucleotide sequence: TGCGCCAGCACCTCCGGACAGGGAAGAGCCTACGAGCAGTACTTC.